These 5 T cell receptor beta chains originate from one sample sequenced in a study of cytomegalovirus exposure and HLA in healthy donors. Profiled with immunoSEQ multiplex PCR; TCRdb holds only in-frame clones, not every one. Among over 250,000 clones listed, roughly 85% were seen once. Material for sequencing was PBMCs. The source is a woman aged 18-29 years in good health and CMV-seronegative.

The chain uses TRBV2 and TRBJ1-2; 10 bases match TRBD1. V lost 5 bases, J lost 3 bases, and 3 bases stayed unmatched. Germline loops: CDR1 SNHLY, CDR2 FYNNEI. The CDR3 is 14 residues long. This CDR3 is CASSSGTGDYGYTF. The CDR3 coding sequence is TGTGCCAGCAGTTCCGGGACAGGGGACTATGGCTACACCTTC.

The rearrangement links TRBV5-1 to TRBJ2-1, with 7 bases fitting TRBD2. Germline CDR1 SGHRS, CDR2 YFSETQ. The CDR3 spans 16 residues. V gave up 0 bases and J gave up 0 bases; unmatched junction bases: 3. This CDR3 reads CASSLGGGSSYNEQFF. The CDR3 DNA is TGCGCCAGCAGCTTGGGTGGCGGGAGCTCCTACAATGAGCAGTTCTTC. Variable domain in full (rest from reference TRBV5-1 and TRBJ2-1): KAGVTQTPRYLIKTRGQQVTLSCSPISGHRSVSWYQQTPGQGLQFLFEYFSETQRNKGNFPGRFSGRQFSNSRSEMNVSTLELGDSALYLCASSLGGGSSYNEQFFGPGTRLTVL.

The chain recombines TRBV20-1 with TRBJ2-5; D uncertain. Germline lookup yields CDR1 DFQATT and CDR2 SNEGSKA (reference sequence). Trimming pared 6 bases from V and 4 bases from J, leaving 9 bases between. CDR3 length: 11 amino acids. In DNA form, the CDR3 reads TGCAGTGCCCGGTCACGAGAGACCCAGTACTTC. Translated, it gives CSARSRETQYF.

V is TRBV18 and J is TRBJ2-3, with TRBD2 matching 8 bases. Germline lookup yields CDR1 KGHSH and CDR2 LQKENI. V trimming: 1 base; J trimming: 1 base; junction bases outside the gene matches: 4. The length of the CDR3 is 16 residues. The CDR3 nucleotides are TGTGCCAGCTCACCACGGGAACTAGCGGGCACAGATACGCAGTATTTT. This gives the protein CASSPRELAGTDTQYF.

The genes are TRBV6-1 and TRBJ1-3; D not certain. CDR1 is MNHNS and CDR2 is SASEGT in the germline V gene. This CDR3 comprises 15 residues. V was clipped by 2 bases and J by 7 bases, with 15 bases between them. The CDR3 loop reads CASSENIGGLNTIYF. In nucleotides, the CDR3 is TGTGCCAGCAGTGAAAATATAGGCGGCCTGAACACCATATATTTT.